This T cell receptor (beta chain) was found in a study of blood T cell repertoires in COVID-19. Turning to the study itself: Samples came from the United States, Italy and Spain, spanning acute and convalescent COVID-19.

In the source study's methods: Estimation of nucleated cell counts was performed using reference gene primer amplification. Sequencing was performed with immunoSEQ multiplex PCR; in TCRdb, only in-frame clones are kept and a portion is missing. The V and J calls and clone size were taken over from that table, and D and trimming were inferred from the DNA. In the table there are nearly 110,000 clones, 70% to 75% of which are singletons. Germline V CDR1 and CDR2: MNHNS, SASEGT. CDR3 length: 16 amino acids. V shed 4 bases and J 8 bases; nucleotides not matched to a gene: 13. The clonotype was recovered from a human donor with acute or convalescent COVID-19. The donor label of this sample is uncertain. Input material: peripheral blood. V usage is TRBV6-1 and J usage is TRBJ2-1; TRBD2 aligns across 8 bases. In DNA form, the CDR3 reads TGTGCCAGCAGTGTTGGTTCGGGGGGGCGGTTCGATGAGCAGTTCTTC. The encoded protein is CASSVGSGGRFDEQFF.